The subject of this entry is one T cell receptor beta chain. Under the authors' procedure: Estimation of nucleated cell counts relied on the amplification of reference gene primers. The data were produced by immunoSEQ multiplex PCR, yet TCRdb's version contains in-frame clones alone and is incomplete. Clonal size and the V and J genes are those of that table, whereas D and trimming came from the DNA. The repertoire holds under 300,000 clones, with roughly 84% as singletons. The sample is drawn from a study of blood T cell repertoires in COVID-19. Study overall: Samples of COVID-19 (acute and convalescent) were obtained from the United States, Italy and Spain. The analysed material was cDNA or gDNA that came from T cells, B-cell-depleted T cells, or PBMCs.

Germline V gene lookup returns CDR1 SGHRS and CDR2 YFSETQ. The V end was cut by 4 bases, the J end by 2 bases, with 19 bases between. The CDR3 spans 17 residues. Material for sequencing was peripheral blood. The receptor's source is a man between 35 and 55 years old who had recovered from COVID-19. This chain links TRBV5-1 with TRBJ2-1, with D maybe TRBD1 (5 bases). The CDR3 loop is CASSRIDSTRAYNEQFF. The CDR3 DNA sequence: TGCGCCAGCAGCCGAATAGACAGCACGAGAGCCTACAATGAGCAGTTCTTC.